The 18 T cell receptor beta chains reported below all come from one sample, sequenced in a study of preoperative IRX-2 immunotherapy in early breast cancer. Treatment denoted: preoperative locoregional IRX-2 cytokine immunotherapy. The table came from immunoSEQ multiplex PCR; TCRdb's copy has only in-frame clones and leaves some out. The sample has 40,000 to 45,000 clones; about 95% are singletons. The sequencing here drew on tumor tissue, taken after IRX-2 immunotherapy. All receptors derive from a human donor with breast cancer.

The gene calls are TRBV19 and TRBJ2-4, with 8 bases matching TRBD1. The CDR3 has 13 amino acids. CDR1 is LNHDA and CDR2 is SQIVND in the germline V gene (reference sequence). V was clipped by 7 bases and J by 9 bases; unmatched bases: 8. CDR3 protein: CASNDRGYTIQYF. CDR3 coding DNA: TGTGCCAGTAACGACAGGGGATACACCATTCAGTACTTC. Based on the CDR3 plus reference TRBV19 and TRBJ2-4, the full variable domain is DGGITQSPKYLFRKEGQNVTLSCEQNLNHDAMYWYRQDPGQGLRLIYYSQIVNDFQKGDIAEGYSVSREKKESFPLTVTSAQKNPTAFYLCASNDRGYTIQYFGAGTRLSVL.

The chain employs TRBV28 and TRBJ2-7; D is possibly TRBD1 (5 bases). The V gene's germline CDR1 is MDHEN and CDR2 SYDVKM. The CDR3 is 13 amino acids. Deletions cut 7 bases from V and 7 bases from J, with 17 bases between. The CDR3 DNA is TGTGCCAGCACTTCTGGGCAGGGTGATGAGCAGTACTTC. Translated: CASTSGQGDEQYF. Complete variable domain (other parts from reference TRBV28 and TRBJ2-7): DVKVTQSSRYLVKRTGEKVFLECVQDMDHENMFWYRQDPGLGLRLIYFSYDVKMKEKGDIPEGYSVSREKKERFSLILESASTNQTSMYLCASTSGQGDEQYFGPGTRLTVT.

This rearrangement joins TRBV27 to TRBJ2-3; D remains unclear. The length of the CDR3 is 14 residues. The germline V gene has CDR1 MNHEY and CDR2 SMNVEV (reference sequence). The V end lost 6 bases, the J end lost 0 bases, and 10 bases lay between the germline ends. CDR3 protein: CASRMLASTDTQYF. DNA for the CDR3: TGTGCCAGCAGAATGCTGGCTAGCACAGATACGCAGTATTTT.

CDR3 coding DNA: TGTGCCAGCAACCCCCTGGGGACAGGGACTAGTGTCGAGCAGTACTTC. It translates to CASNPLGTGTSVEQYF. The V gene is TRBV28, the J gene TRBJ2-7, with D possibly matching TRBD1 (9 bases). The CDR3 has 16 residues. V was clipped by 7 bases and J by 6 bases, with 25 bases between them. Germline CDR1 reads MDHEN; CDR2 reads SYDVKM.

The J gene is TRBJ1-2, the V gene TRBV28; 9 positions match TRBD1. The CDR3 loop spans 16 amino acids. Germline CDR1 and CDR2: MDHEN and SYDVKM. V lost 5 bases to trimming and J lost 4 bases; unmatched junction nucleotides: 11. This chain's CDR3 is CASSPTGTGQGYGYTF. The CDR3 region has the DNA TGTGCCAGCAGTCCCACCGGTACGGGACAGGGCTATGGCTACACCTTC.

In this sample, this clone turned up once. The rearrangement links TRBV19 to TRBJ1-6; 8 bases agree with TRBD1. V was clipped by 4 bases and J by 7 bases; unmatched bases: 6. The CDR3 loop spans 15 amino acids. In germline, CDR1 is LNHDA, CDR2 SQIVND (reference sequence). CDR3 in amino acids: CASSTQTGANSPLHF. The DNA of the CDR3 is TGTGCCAGTAGTACCCAGACAGGGGCAAATTCACCCCTCCACTTT.

This chain links TRBV27 with TRBJ2-3, with 8 bases fitting TRBD1. The V gene end was trimmed by 5 bases and the J gene end by 2 bases; junction bases not matched to a gene: 9. Per the germline V gene, CDR1 is MNHEY and CDR2 is SMNVEV (reference sequence). The CDR3 extends over 16 amino acids. The CDR3 loop is CASSKPGGLTTDTQYF. CDR3 coding DNA: TGTGCCAGCAGTAAACCAGGGGGCCTAACCACAGATACGCAGTATTTT.

This clone was seen just once. The CDR3 region is CAGTAAPWYQETQYF. CDR3 sequence (DNA): TGTGCCGGGACAGCAGCCCCTTGGTACCAAGAGACCCAGTACTTC. V is TRBV30 and J is TRBJ2-5, with TRBD1 identical over 7 bases. This CDR3 has 15 residues. The V and J ends lost 8 bases and 0 bases, in that order; junction bases with no gene match: 12. The germline gives CDR1 GTSNPN, CDR2 SVGIG (reference sequence).

V and J are TRBV21-1 and TRBJ2-3; the table's TRBD1 call for D was not verified on the DNA. TRBV21-1 is designated a pseudogene. The CDR3 length is 16 residues. This chain's CDR3 is CASRTGGCLSTDTQYF. CDR3 in DNA: TGTGCCAGCAGAACAGGGGGCTGCCTAAGCACAGATACGCAGTATTTT.

The V and J genes are TRBV7-2 and TRBJ2-5; D gene uncertain. This CDR3 has 12 residues. V lost 0 bases and J lost 5, with 4 bases in between. The germline V gene has CDR1 SGHTA and CDR2 FQGNSA. Written as DNA, the CDR3 is TGTGCCAGCAGCTTAGCGCACGAGACCCAGTACTTC. As protein: CASSLAHETQYF.

The V gene is TRBV28, the J gene TRBJ2-7; 10 bases align to TRBD1. This CDR3 comprises 13 residues. V lost 8 bases and J lost 9; bases outside the gene matches: 10. Germline-derived CDR1 and CDR2 are MDHEN and SYDVKM. The CDR3 sequence is CASGEGQGTWQYF. The CDR3 nucleotides are TGTGCCAGCGGAGAGGGACAGGGGACCTGGCAGTACTTC. Filled out from reference TRBV28 and TRBJ2-7, the complete variable domain reads DVKVTQSSRYLVKRTGEKVFLECVQDMDHENMFWYRQDPGLGLRLIYFSYDVKMKEKGDIPEGYSVSREKKERFSLILESASTNQTSMYLCASGEGQGTWQYFGPGTRLTVT.

The gene calls are TRBV7-2 and TRBJ2-7, with D hard to call. Germline CDR1 SGHTA, CDR2 FQGNSA. Trimming took off 3 bases at V and 1 base at J, with 7 bases between the two ends. CDR3 size: 13 residues. CDR3 sequence: CASSFYGSYEQYF. The CDR3 nucleotides read TGTGCCAGCAGCTTTTACGGGTCCTACGAGCAGTACTTC.

The chain couples TRBV18 to TRBJ1-2; D gene uncertain. The ends were cut back, 6 bases at V and 1 base at J, with 15 bases in the middle. There are 15 residues in the CDR3. Germline V gene lookup returns CDR1 KGHSH and CDR2 LQKENI. The CDR3 spells CASSRKPGLNYGYTF. DNA for the CDR3: TGTGCCAGCTCTCGGAAACCCGGGCTTAACTATGGCTACACCTTC.

This clone has a single count. This chain joins TRBV7-8 and TRBJ2-2, with TRBD1 matching 9 bases. The length of the CDR3 is 16 residues. Per germline, CDR1 SGHVS and CDR2 FQNEAQ. The trim removed 3 bases at V and 6 bases at J, leaving 8 bases unmatched. As DNA, the CDR3 is TGTGCCAGCAGCTTGACCGGGACAGGGCGGGCCGGGGAGCTGTTTTTT. The encoded protein is CASSLTGTGRAGELFF.

The rearrangement links TRBV6-4 to TRBJ2-2, with D perhaps TRBD2 (5 bases). Trimming stripped 0 bases from V and 6 bases from J, with 17 bases between. The CDR3 extends over 17 amino acids. The V gene's germline CDR1 is MRHNA and CDR2 SNTAGT. CDR3 in DNA: TGTGCCAGCAGTGACTCAAGGGCGGGTCCCGGTCCCGGGGAGCTGTTTTTT. Protein product: CASSDSRAGPGPGELFF.

The rearrangement links TRBV4-1 to TRBJ2-3; 7 bases agree with TRBD2. Looked up from germline, CDR1 is MGHRA and CDR2 is YSYEKL. This CDR3 has 16 amino acids. J gave up 0 bases and V 6 bases, and 9 bases lay outside the gene matches. The CDR3 nucleotides are TGCGCCAGCAGTACTCAGCGGGGAACTAGCACAGATACGCAGTATTTT. Amino acids: CASSTQRGTSTDTQYF.

The chain recombines TRBV9 with TRBJ2-1; 8 nucleotides line up with TRBD1. The CDR3 is 15 amino acids. The V gene's germline CDR1 is SGDLS and CDR2 YYNGEE. Germline trimming cut 8 bases from V and 0 bases from J; bases unmatched to any gene: 7. CDR3 DNA: TGTGCCAGTAACAGGGGGTATTCCTCCTACAATGAGCAGTTCTTC. The encoded protein is CASNRGYSSYNEQFF.

This chain joins TRBV11-2 and TRBJ1-5; D unresolved. Trimming stripped 0 bases from V and 0 bases from J, with 12 bases between. CDR1 is SGHAT and CDR2 is FQNNGV in the germline V gene. The CDR3 extends over 17 amino acids. CDR3 in amino acids: CASSLDGFGDSNQPQHF. CDR3 bases: TGTGCCAGCAGCTTAGATGGATTCGGGGATAGCAATCAGCCCCAGCATTTT.